These 2 T cell receptor beta chains originate from one sample sequenced in a study of shared clonotypes between healthy human individuals. Sequencing was performed with immunoSEQ multiplex PCR; in TCRdb, only in-frame clones are kept and a portion is missing. Of about 1,800,000 clones detected, about 95% appear once; the ten largest clones hold more than 0.9%. Terminally differentiated effector memory CD45RA+ cells were excluded from the naive CD8 cells, which were CD45RO-negative and positively selected for CCR7. The sample comprised naive CD8+ T cells sorted from blood. Source of these receptors: a man aged 18 to 35 in good health.

A remark on this clone: Other DNA sequences in this specimen translate into the identical CDR3. The chain joins TRBV19 to TRBJ2-3; D call uncertain. The germline CDR1 and CDR2 sequences are LNHDA and SQIVND (reference sequence). The V and J ends lost 3 bases and 0 bases respectively, with 10 bases between them. This CDR3 spans 15 amino acids. DNA of the CDR3: TGTGCCAGTAGTATCCTGGCAACTAGCACAGATACGCAGTATTTT. This translates into CASSILATSTDTQYF.

The V and J genes are TRBV4-1 and TRBJ2-5; D might be TRBD1 (5 bases). V lost 4 bases and J lost 5, with 14 bases in between. Germline CDR1 MGHRA, CDR2 YSYEKL. The CDR3 has 14 residues. CDR3 amino acids: CASSLKPGMETQYF. CDR3 DNA: TGCGCCAGCAGCCTTAAGCCAGGGATGGAGACCCAGTACTTC.